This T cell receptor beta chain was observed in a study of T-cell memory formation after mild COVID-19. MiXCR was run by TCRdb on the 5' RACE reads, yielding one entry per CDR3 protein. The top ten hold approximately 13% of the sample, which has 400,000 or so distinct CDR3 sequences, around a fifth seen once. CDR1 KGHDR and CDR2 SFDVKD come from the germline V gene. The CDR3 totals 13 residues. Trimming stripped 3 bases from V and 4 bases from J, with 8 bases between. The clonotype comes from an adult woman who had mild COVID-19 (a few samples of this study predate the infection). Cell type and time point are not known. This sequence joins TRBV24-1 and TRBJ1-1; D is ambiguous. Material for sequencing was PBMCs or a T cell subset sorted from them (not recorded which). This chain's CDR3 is CATSDPRSTEAFF. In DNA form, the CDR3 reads TGTGCCACCAGTGATCCGAGGAGCACTGAAGCTTTCTTT.